Presented here are 12 T cell receptor beta chains from one specimen sequenced in a study of T cell responses to AZD1222 COVID-19 vaccine. Measured with immunoSEQ multiplex PCR; TCRdb has only the in-frame clones, and not every one. The sample holds around 79,000 clones, around 90% seen once. Sequences were derived from peripheral blood, sampled on day 0 of AZD1222 vaccination. The receptors were sampled from an adult in good health.

The chain recombines TRBV5-8 with TRBJ1-1; 7 bases agree with TRBD1. The CDR3 consists of 15 residues. CDR1 is SGHTS and CDR2 is YDEGEE in the germline V gene. J gave up 0 bases and V 0 bases, and 2 bases lay outside the gene matches. CDR3 amino acids: CASSLEQGMNTEAFF. DNA for the CDR3: TGTGCCAGCAGCTTGGAACAGGGGATGAACACTGAAGCTTTCTTT. Filled out from reference TRBV5-8 and TRBJ1-1, the complete variable domain reads EAGVTQSPTHLIKTRGQQATLRCSPISGHTSVYWYQQALGLGLQFLLWYDEGEERNRGNFPPRFSGRQFPNYSSELNVNALELEDSALYLCASSLEQGMNTEAFFGQGTRLTVV.

The chain uses TRBV5-1 and TRBJ2-1, with D possibly matching TRBD1 (6 bases). The ends were cut back, 1 base at V and 2 bases at J, with 7 bases in the middle. Per germline, CDR1 SGHRS and CDR2 YFSETQ. The CDR3 runs to 14 residues. Written as DNA, the CDR3 is TGCGCCAGCAGCTTGCAGGGGCCCTACAATGAGCAGTTCTTC. As protein: CASSLQGPYNEQFF.

This sequence joins TRBV2 and TRBJ1-3, with a weak D call TRBD1 (5 bases). Germline V lookup: CDR1 SNHLY, CDR2 FYNNEI. V lost 5 bases and J lost 0, with 11 bases in between. The length of the CDR3 is 15 residues. The chain's CDR3 is CASSPQVGSGNTIYF. The CDR3 DNA reads TGTGCCAGCAGTCCACAGGTTGGCTCTGGAAACACCATATATTTT.

This chain uses TRBV6-5 with TRBJ1-5; 8 nucleotides line up with TRBD1. V shed 6 bases, J shed 6 bases, and the junction held 7 bases outside the gene matches. The CDR3 contains 14 residues. CDR1 MNHEY and CDR2 SVGAGI come from the germline V gene. CDR3 residues: CASRADRGAQPQHF. As DNA, the CDR3 is TGTGCCAGCAGGGCCGACAGGGGTGCTCAGCCCCAGCATTTT.

The chain combines TRBV6-1 with TRBJ2-1, with D possibly being TRBD1 (5 bases). In germline, CDR1 is MNHNS, CDR2 SASEGT. Trimming stripped 0 bases from V and 5 bases from J, with 14 bases between. The CDR3 extends over 16 amino acids. Here the CDR3 DNA reads TGTGCCAGCAGTGAAGCTCTGGGGCCCCCTCACAATGAGCAGTTCTTC. Translated: CASSEALGPPHNEQFF.

The rearrangement uses TRBV10-1 and TRBJ2-1, with a weak D call TRBD2 (6 bases). The germline gives CDR1 WNHNN, CDR2 SYGVQD (reference sequence). The CDR3 totals 17 residues. The germline V and J ends were trimmed by 6 bases and 6 bases, with 24 bases remaining between them. The CDR3 nucleotides are TGCGCCAGCAGACCCCGACGGGCACCAGCGGGCCTCAATGAGCAGTTCTTC. Translated, it gives CASRPRRAPAGLNEQFF.

The rearrangement joins TRBV29-1 to TRBJ1-1; the D is unclear. The CDR3 spans 13 residues. Germline CDR1 is SQVTM and CDR2 is ANQGSEA. Trimming stripped 2 bases from V and 6 bases from J, with 13 bases between. DNA of the CDR3: TGCAGCGTTGAATCCGACCCGGGCGCTGAAGCTTTCTTT. Its translation: CSVESDPGAEAFF. The full variable domain, completed using reference TRBV29-1 and TRBJ1-1, is SAVISQKPSRDICQRGTSLTIQCQVDSQVTMMFWYRQQPGQSLTLIATANQGSEATYESGFVIDKFPISRPNLTFSTLTVSNMSPEDSSIYLCSVESDPGAEAFFGQGTRLTVV.

This clone showed up just once. V usage is TRBV19 and J usage is TRBJ2-1; D is undetermined. The length of the CDR3 is 15 residues. V shed 6 bases and J shed 1 base, with 13 bases lying between them. Germline V lookup: CDR1 LNHDA, CDR2 SQIVND (reference sequence). In nucleotides, the CDR3 is TGTGCCAGTAGAAGAGTAAGCGTTTCCTACAATGAGCAGTTCTTC. It codes for CASRRVSVSYNEQFF.

This chain connects TRBV7-2 to TRBJ1-3, with TRBD1 as a possible D gene (5 bases). CDR3 length: 14 residues. V gave up 2 bases and J gave up 4 bases, with 9 bases separating them. CDR1 SGHTA and CDR2 FQGNSA come from the germline V gene. The CDR3 nucleotides are TGTGCCAGCAGCTTATGGGGGACCGGAAACACCATATATTTT. It is translated as CASSLWGTGNTIYF.

This clone has only a few counts. The V gene is TRBV9, the J gene TRBJ1-1; 9 bases match TRBD1. Germline V gives CDR1 SGDLS, CDR2 YYNGEE. With V trimmed by 0 bases and J by 1 base, 1 base remained unmatched. The CDR3 contains 15 residues. CDR3 nucleotide sequence: TGTGCCAGCAGCGTAGTGGGACAGGGGAACACTGAAGCTTTCTTT. Residues: CASSVVGQGNTEAFF.

The gene calls are TRBV7-2 and TRBJ1-2, with D perhaps matching TRBD1 (5 bases). This CDR3 comprises 13 residues. Germline V lookup: CDR1 SGHTA, CDR2 FQGNSA. The V end was cut by 3 bases, the J end by 3 bases, with 8 bases between. CDR3 sequence reads: CASSFEGYYGYTF. For the CDR3, the DNA is TGTGCCAGCAGCTTCGAGGGGTACTATGGCTACACCTTC.

The V and J genes are TRBV10-3 and TRBJ2-2, with 8 bases identical to TRBD1. CDR3 size: 16 residues. Per germline, CDR1 ENHRY and CDR2 SYGVKD. V lost 0 bases and J lost 5; bases outside the gene matches: 5. CDR3 region: CAISESTRGLTGELFF. CDR3 sequence (DNA): TGTGCCATCAGTGAGTCGACCAGGGGGCTAACCGGGGAGCTGTTTTTT.